What follows describes a single TCR beta chain. Its specific antigen is unknown. No base quality information exists; no much larger clone differs at one position. Counted from cysteine to phenylalanine, this CDR3 has 15 amino acids. Only the CDR3 DNA is retained, 45 bases long and in frame from the first base. As encoded in the germline V gene, CDR1 is MDHEN while CDR2 is SYDVKM. V and J are truncated by 3 bases and 0 bases respectively, leaving an intervening sequence of 9 bases. Libraries were constructed by the immunoSEQ multiplex PCR assay. In TCRdb, the immuneACCESS table is reduced to in-frame sequences with V and J assigned. These tables do not hold every clone; where another copy was compared, an unresolved V gene accounts for under half, and the others remain unexplained. The table for this sample lists about 95,000 clones; approximately 95% of them were counted only once. The ten most abundant clones make up approximately 0.36% of the sample.

The sample originates from a study of technical replicates of blood from a few donors (dated by TCRdb to the late 2010s). This clonotype originated in a human donor in good health. Sequencing was done on a sample of T cells isolated from PBMCs. The chain joins TRBV28 to TRBJ2-4; the D gene remains uncertain. This receptor carries the CDR3 CASSFVELAKNIQYF. The DNA sequence follows: TGTGCCAGCAGTTTTGTTGAACTAGCCAAAAACATTCAGTACTTC. With the rest looked up from the reference TRBV28 and TRBJ2-4 genes rather than sequenced, the full variable domain is DVKVTQSSRYLVKRTGEKVFLECVQDMDHENMFWYRQDPGLGLRLIYFSYDVKMKEKGDIPEGYSVSREKKERFSLILESASTNQTSMYLCASSFVELAKNIQYFGAGTRLSVL.